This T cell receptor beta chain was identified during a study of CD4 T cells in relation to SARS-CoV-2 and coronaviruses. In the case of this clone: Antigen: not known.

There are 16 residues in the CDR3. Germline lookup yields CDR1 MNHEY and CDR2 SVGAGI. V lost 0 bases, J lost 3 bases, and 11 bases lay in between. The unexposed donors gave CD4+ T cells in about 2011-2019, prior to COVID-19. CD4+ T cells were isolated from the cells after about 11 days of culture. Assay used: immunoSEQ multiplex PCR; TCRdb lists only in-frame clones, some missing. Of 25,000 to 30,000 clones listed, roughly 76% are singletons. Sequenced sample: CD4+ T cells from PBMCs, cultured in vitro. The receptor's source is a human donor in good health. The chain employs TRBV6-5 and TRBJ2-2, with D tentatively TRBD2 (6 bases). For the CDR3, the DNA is TGTGCCAGCAGTTACTCAGCGGGTCTAGACACCGGGGAGCTGTTTTTT. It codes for CASSYSAGLDTGELFF.